The 17 T cell receptor beta chains given below trace back to one sample, sequenced in a study of T cell responses to AZD1222 COVID-19 vaccine. Method: immunoSEQ multiplex PCR; TCRdb's copy keeps in-frame clones and lacks some. The table includes over 45,000 clones, more than 70% detected once. Material: peripheral blood, obtained on day 0 of AZD1222 vaccination. Receptor source: an adult in good health.

J is TRBJ1-3 and V is TRBV9, with D unclear. CDR3 length equals 13 residues. Trimming cost V 2 bases and J 4 bases, with 7 bases left between them. Germline CDR1 and CDR2: SGDLS and YYNGEE. The DNA for the CDR3 is TGTGCCAGCAGCGTCGGACCCGGAAACACCATATATTTT. Protein product: CASSVGPGNTIYF.

V gene TRBV19 combines with J gene TRBJ1-1; D remains ambiguous. V lost 4 bases to trimming and J lost 2 bases, with 17 bases between them. The CDR3 runs 16 residues. The germline gives CDR1 LNHDA, CDR2 SQIVND (reference sequence). The CDR3 is CASSSPDGVLNTEAFF. Here the CDR3 DNA reads TGTGCCAGTAGTAGCCCGGACGGGGTATTAAACACTGAAGCTTTCTTT.

There are a few counts of this clone. The rearrangement joins TRBV4-1 to TRBJ1-4, with D tentatively TRBD1 (6 bases). The CDR3 covers 18 residues. Between the trimmed V and J ends, which lost 0 bases and 0 bases, there was a span of 14 bases. The germline V gene encodes CDR1 MGHRA and CDR2 YSYEKL. CDR3 bases: TGCGCCAGCAGCCAAGATCGGTCAGGACAGACAACTAATGAAAAACTGTTTTTT. It encodes CASSQDRSGQTTNEKLFF.

This clone has a handful of counts. The rearrangement links TRBV12-3 or TRBV12-4 to TRBJ2-2; tentatively, D is TRBD1 (6 bases). CDR3 length equals 13 residues. Trimming took 5 bases from V and 4 from J, leaving 8 bases between them. The DNA for the CDR3 is TGTGCCAGCAGTGGACAGACCACCGGGGAGCTGTTTTTT. It yields the protein CASSGQTTGELFF.

This clone was observed once. This chain connects TRBV6-5 to TRBJ1-1; a weak D match, TRBD1 (6 bases). Germline V CDR1 and CDR2: MNHEY, SVGAGI. V was clipped by 0 bases and J by 2 bases, with 13 bases between them. The CDR3 has 16 residues. CDR3 residues: CASSYSAAQGNTEAFF. CDR3 sequence (DNA): TGTGCCAGCAGTTACTCGGCGGCACAGGGTAACACTGAAGCTTTCTTT.

CDR3 bases: TGTGCCAGCAGTCGCGGGACTAGCGGGAGTGCCCATGAGCAGTTCTTC. Protein product: CASSRGTSGSAHEQFF. The J gene is TRBJ2-1, the V gene TRBV28; 14 bases are a match to TRBD2. CDR3 length equals 16 residues. The V and J ends lost 5 bases and 8 bases, in that order; junction bases with no gene match: 8. Germline CDR1 MDHEN, CDR2 SYDVKM. The full variable domain, with the rest looked up from reference TRBV28 and TRBJ2-1, is DVKVTQSSRYLVKRTGEKVFLECVQDMDHENMFWYRQDPGLGLRLIYFSYDVKMKEKGDIPEGYSVSREKKERFSLILESASTNQTSMYLCASSRGTSGSAHEQFFGPGTRLTVL.

The rearrangement joins TRBV7-2 to TRBJ2-7, with D possibly being TRBD2 (6 bases). The germline V gene encodes CDR1 SGHTA and CDR2 FQGNSA. The CDR3 covers 16 residues. The V end lost 0 bases, the J end lost 0 bases, and 12 bases lay between the germline ends. CDR3 in amino acids: CASSLALGLSSYEQYF. CDR3 nucleotide sequence: TGTGCCAGCAGCTTAGCCCTGGGACTGTCCTCCTACGAGCAGTACTTC.

This chain joins TRBV7-6 and TRBJ2-7; 10 bases line up with TRBD1. Unmatched junction bases numbered 21, after V lost 4 bases and J lost 3 bases. Germline-derived CDR1 and CDR2 are SGHVS and FNYEAQ. There are 20 residues in the CDR3. The CDR3 nucleotides are TGTGCCAGCAGCTCCTTTCTCCGGGACAGGGGCCCCTCATCCGACTACGAGCAGTACTTC. It specifies CASSSFLRDRGPSSDYEQYF.

This clone has only a few counts. This sequence joins TRBV5-4 and TRBJ2-1; 9 bases match TRBD2. The V gene's germline CDR1 is SGHNT and CDR2 YYREEE (reference sequence). The CDR3 length is 15 residues. Trimming cost V 4 bases and J 4 bases; bases outside gene matches: 6. CDR3 region: CASSLRLAEYNEQFF. CDR3 nucleotides: TGTGCCAGCAGCCTTCGACTAGCGGAGTACAATGAGCAGTTCTTC.

The rearrangement links TRBV6-5 to TRBJ2-7, with D possibly matching TRBD2 (6 bases). The CDR3 loop spans 12 amino acids. Germline V gives CDR1 MNHEY, CDR2 SVGAGI. V was cut by 11 bases and J by 3 bases, with 14 bases left in between. Written as DNA, the CDR3 is TGTGCCGCGGGGCTAGCAGGCTACGAGCAGTACTTC. Translating it yields CAAGLAGYEQYF.

This chain links TRBV3-1 (or the pseudogene TRBV3-2) with TRBJ2-7; 10 positions agree with TRBD2. CDR1 is LGHDT and CDR2 is YNNKEL in the germline V gene (reference sequence). The junction had 6 bases not matched to a gene; V was cut back by 3 bases and J by 1 base. The CDR3 sequence is 16 residues long. Written as DNA, the CDR3 is TGTGCCAGCAGCCAGACCCCAGCGGGAGGGTCCTACGAGCAGTACTTC. Protein sequence: CASSQTPAGGSYEQYF.

The chain recombines TRBV9 with TRBJ2-3; 7 bases are shared with TRBD1. V trimming: 4 bases; J trimming: 0 bases; junction bases outside the gene matches: 14. The germline V gene encodes CDR1 SGDLS and CDR2 YYNGEE. The CDR3 runs to 18 residues. The DNA for the CDR3 is TGTGCCAGCAGCTGGAGTCGGGGACAGCAGATTAGCACAGATACGCAGTATTTT. This encodes CASSWSRGQQISTDTQYF. Full variable domain (rest looked up from reference TRBV9 and TRBJ2-3): DSGVTQTPKHLITATGQRVTLRCSPRSGDLSVYWYQQSLDQGLQFLIQYYNGEERAKGNILERFSAQQFPDLHSELNLSSLELGDSALYFCASSWSRGQQISTDTQYFGPGTRLTVL.

The chain uses TRBV6-5 and TRBJ2-1; TRBD2 matches 7 bases. The CDR3 spans 15 residues. Germline-derived CDR1 and CDR2 are MNHEY and SVGAGI. Germline trimming cut 10 bases from V and 2 bases from J; bases unmatched to any gene: 11. This CDR3 reads CATIRSSGPYNEQFF. The CDR3 DNA follows: TGTGCCACCATCAGGTCTAGCGGACCCTACAATGAGCAGTTCTTC.

The chain recombines TRBV28 with TRBJ2-2; 9 bases match TRBD2. The CDR3 sequence is 15 residues long. Germline-derived CDR1 and CDR2 are MDHEN and SYDVKM. With V trimmed by 3 bases and J by 5 bases, 4 bases remained unmatched. The CDR3 DNA reads as TGTGCCAGCAGTTTTTGGCGGGAGGGAACCGGGGAGCTGTTTTTT. The encoded protein is CASSFWREGTGELFF.

The chain is built from TRBV28 and TRBJ2-3; the D gene could be TRBD1 or TRBD2 (5 bases each). Deletions cut 6 bases from V and 0 bases from J, with 10 bases between. This CDR3 is 14 amino acids long. The germline V gene encodes CDR1 MDHEN and CDR2 SYDVKM. The DNA of the CDR3 is TGTGCCAGCAGAGGGGCGGGCAGCACAGATACGCAGTATTTT. It translates to CASRGAGSTDTQYF.

J is TRBJ2-2 and V is TRBV7-2; 14 positions match TRBD2. In germline, CDR1 is SGHTA, CDR2 FQGNSA. The V segment lost 4 bases and the J segment 12 bases; nucleotides outside the gene matches: 13. CDR3 length: 17 residues. The CDR3 DNA reads TGTGCCAGCAGCTACGGGACTAGCGGGAGAAGGGGGCCGAAGCTGTTTTTT. Translated, it gives CASSYGTSGRRGPKLFF.

This rearrangement joins TRBV28 to TRBJ2-1, with 13 bases lining up with TRBD2. V was pared by 1 base and J by 7 bases, with 16 bases of the junction left unmatched. Germline V CDR1 and CDR2: MDHEN, SYDVKM. This CDR3 region has 20 residues. Written as DNA, the CDR3 is TGTGCCAGCAGTTTATCCGAAGGACTAGCGGGAGCGGGGAGTTGGAATGAGCAGTTCTTC. Translating it yields CASSLSEGLAGAGSWNEQFF.